The source of this TCR beta chain is a study of T cell responses to AZD1222 COVID-19 vaccine. Profiled with immunoSEQ multiplex PCR; TCRdb holds only in-frame clones, not every one. The sample carries 95,000 or so clones, about 88% recorded once. V was clipped by 1 base and J by 3 bases; unmatched bases: 2. The V gene's germline CDR1 is SGHTA and CDR2 FQGNSA. This CDR3 is built from 14 residues. This chain joins TRBV7-2 and TRBJ1-2, with 7 nucleotides matching TRBD1. The source of this sequence is an adult in good health. The sequenced sample was peripheral blood, obtained on day 0 of AZD1222 vaccination. The DNA of the CDR3 is TGTGCCAGCAGCTTAGGGACAGGCTACTATGGCTACACCTTC. Translation: CASSLGTGYYGYTF.